What follows is one TCR beta chain and its context. This sample was included in a study of blood T cell repertoires in COVID-19. The wider study: Spain, Italy and the United States supplied samples that represented acute and convalescent COVID-19. From T cells, B-cell-depleted T cells, or PBMCs came the material, which was cDNA or gDNA.

Original processing methods: Using reference gene primer amplification, nucleated cell counts were estimated. The method was immunoSEQ multiplex PCR; TCRdb's version includes in-frame clones alone and lacks a portion of them. The DNA was the basis for D and trimming; V, J and clone size are from that table. The sample yields 90,000 or so clones, about nine tenths seen once. Per germline, CDR1 MDHEN and CDR2 SYDVKM. The CDR3 runs 16 residues. Trimming shortened V by 5 bases and J by 4 bases, and 18 bases separated the two germline ends. The sample consisted of peripheral blood. J is TRBJ1-3 and V is TRBV28; TRBD1 is a possible D gene (6 bases). The sequence derives from a woman in her 70s with acute or convalescent COVID-19. CDR3 amino acids: CASSAQDRIAGNTIYF. CDR3 in DNA: TGTGCCAGCAGTGCACAGGACAGAATAGCCGGAAACACCATATATTTT.